The 11 T cell receptor beta chains below all came from one sample that was sequenced in a study of cytomegalovirus exposure and HLA in healthy donors (TCRdb year 2017). The library was prepared using the immunoSEQ multiplex PCR assay. For the multiplex PCR, a mixture combining 60 forward primers for TCR Vbeta segments and 13 reverse primers for TCR Jbeta segments was used. TCRdb took this table from immuneACCESS and kept in-frame rearrangements with V and J called. Such tables lack part of the clones; where checked against another copy, unresolved V genes explain under half of the gap, and the rest is unexplained. Counted in this sample were 100,000 to 150,000 clones; over 70% of them appeared once. The ten largest clones represent about 4% of the sample. The sequencing sample was made of PBMCs. The receptors here all came from a woman aged 40 to 50 in good health and CMV-seronegative.

V usage is TRBV6-5 and J usage is TRBJ2-5, with 12 bases matching TRBD2. V was pared by 2 bases and J by 5 bases, with 3 bases of the junction left unmatched. Per the germline V gene, CDR1 is MNHEY and CDR2 is SVGAGI. The CDR3 consists of 15 residues. CDR3 nucleotide sequence: TGTGCCAGCAGTTACGGGGGGACTAGCGGGGAGACCCAGTACTTC. Amino acid sequence: CASSYGGTSGETQYF.

J is TRBJ2-7 and V is TRBV12-5; TRBD2 matches 10 bases. The CDR3 has 16 residues. V shed 0 bases and J 2 bases; nucleotides not matched to a gene: 4. Germline V gives CDR1 LGHNT, CDR2 FRNRAP. CDR3 sequence reads: CASGLVLSGGAYEQYF. CDR3 sequence (DNA): TGTGCTAGTGGTTTGGTTCTGAGCGGGGGGGCCTACGAGCAGTACTTC. The whole variable domain, filled in from reference TRBV12-5 and TRBJ2-7, reads DARVTQTPRHKVTEMGQEVTMRCQPILGHNTVFWYRQTMMQGLELLAYFRNRAPLDDSGMPKDRFSAEMPDATLATLKIQPSEPRDSAVYFCASGLVLSGGAYEQYFGPGTRLTVT.

The V and J genes are TRBV29-1 and TRBJ2-3; 11 nucleotides agree with TRBD2. The CDR3 spans 13 residues. In germline, CDR1 is SQVTM, CDR2 ANQGSEA. V lost 6 bases and J lost 6; bases outside the gene matches: 5. CDR3 in amino acids: CSVLLAGVDTQYF. The CDR3 bases are TGCAGCGTCCTACTAGCGGGGGTGGATACGCAGTATTTT.

V usage is TRBV7-8 and J usage is TRBJ2-3, with 8 bases fitting TRBD1. Germline values: CDR1 SGHVS, CDR2 FQNEAQ. With V trimmed by 5 bases and J by 2 bases, 9 bases remained unmatched. The CDR3 is made up of 16 amino acids. The chain's CDR3 is CASSLSRTGNTDTQYF. As DNA, the CDR3 is TGTGCCAGCAGCCTAAGCCGGACAGGGAACACAGATACGCAGTATTTT.

The rearrangement links TRBV5-1 to TRBJ1-1, with TRBD1 identical over 11 bases. The CDR3 totals 15 residues. With V trimmed by 0 bases and J by 6 bases, 4 bases remained unmatched. The germline V gene has CDR1 SGHRS and CDR2 YFSETQ. The DNA of the CDR3 is TGCGCCAGCAGCTTGGGGACAGGGGGCGAAGCTGAAGCTTTCTTT. This encodes CASSLGTGGEAEAFF.

This chain uses TRBV7-8 with TRBJ1-1; D might be TRBD1 (5 bases). Germline V gene data show CDR1 as SGHVS and CDR2 as FQNEAQ. CDR3 length: 16 amino acids. Deletions cut 2 bases from V and 1 base from J, with 14 bases between. The CDR3 region is CASSLRSGGGNTEAFF. CDR3 coding DNA: TGTGCCAGCAGCTTACGGTCGGGGGGAGGGAACACTGAAGCTTTCTTT. The full variable domain, with the rest looked up from reference TRBV7-8 and TRBJ1-1, is GAGVSQSPRYKVAKRGQDVALRCDPISGHVSLFWYQQALGQGPEFLTYFQNEAQLDKSGLPSDRFFAERPEGSVSTLKIQRTQQEDSAVYLCASSLRSGGGNTEAFFGQGTRLTVV.

The V and J genes are TRBV15 and TRBJ2-5; 7 bases match TRBD2. Germline CDR1 and CDR2: LNHNV and YYDKDF (reference sequence). CDR3 size: 14 residues. With 5 bases clipped from V and 4 bases from J, the junction kept 7 bases outside the gene matches. CDR3: CATSYGLGGETQYF. The CDR3 nucleotides are TGTGCCACCAGCTACGGACTAGGAGGAGAGACCCAGTACTTC. The full variable domain, completed using reference TRBV15 and TRBJ2-5, is DAMVIQNPRYQVTQFGKPVTLSCSQTLNHNVMYWYQQKSSQAPKLLFHYYDKDFNNEADTPDNFQSRRPNTSFCFLDIRSPGLGDTAMYLCATSYGLGGETQYFGPGTRLLVL.

This clone was found once. This chain uses TRBV29-1 with TRBJ2-6; 13 bases fit TRBD2. The CDR3 consists of 17 residues. Germline CDR1 SQVTM, CDR2 ANQGSEA. After removal of 3 bases from V and 2 bases from J, the junction contained 4 bases not matched to a gene. CDR3 nucleotides: TGCAGCGTTGAGTCTGGACTAGCGGGAGCTGGGGCCAACGTCCTGACTTTC. Translation gives CSVESGLAGAGANVLTF.

The V gene is TRBV5-4, the J gene TRBJ2-1; 8 bases are shared with TRBD2. There are 15 residues in the CDR3. V shed 4 bases, J shed 5 bases, and the junction held 8 bases outside the gene matches. From germline, CDR1 is SGHNT and CDR2 YYREEE (reference sequence). CDR3 protein: CASSPGGAGNNEQFF. The CDR3 bases are TGTGCCAGCAGCCCCGGGGGGGCCGGGAACAATGAGCAGTTCTTC.

This sequence joins TRBV25-1 and TRBJ1-1, with D possibly TRBD1 on 5 matching bases. CDR1 and CDR2 from the germline V gene are MGHDK and SYGVNS. V was cut by 4 bases and J by 7 bases, with 16 bases left in between. The CDR3 loop spans 14 amino acids. CDR3 DNA: TGTGCCAGCAGTGGCCCAGGGCAGAGAAGTGAAGCTTTCTTT. Amino acids: CASSGPGQRSEAFF.

This chain links TRBV4-3 with TRBJ1-1; D not resolved. Between the trimmed V and J ends, which lost 0 bases and 0 bases, there was a span of 8 bases. Germline V gives CDR1 LGHNA, CDR2 YSLEER. The CDR3 length is 15 residues. The chain's CDR3 is CASSQDYILNTEAFF. The CDR3 DNA follows: TGCGCCAGCAGCCAAGACTATATCTTGAACACTGAAGCTTTCTTT.